The table lists the clone carrying this TCR beta chain with a few counts. This PCR relied on a set of 60 Vbeta primers and 13 Jbeta primers. Sequencing was performed with immunoSEQ multiplex PCR; in TCRdb, only in-frame clones are kept and a portion is missing. The table shows about 140,000 clones, with 70% to 80% occurring only once. The data belong to a study of cytomegalovirus exposure and HLA in healthy donors. Germline V lookup: CDR1 SGHAT, CDR2 FQNNGV. This CDR3 region has 14 residues. The receptor's source is a woman aged 18-30 years in good health and CMV-seropositive. Sequencing was done on a sample of PBMCs. The rearrangement uses TRBV11-2 and TRBJ2-5; 9 positions agree with TRBD1. The J call may be faulty, since TRBJ2-7 better matches the DNA end. The CDR3 nucleotides are TGTGCCAGCAGCTTCGGGACAGGGCCCTACGAGCAGTACTTC. Amino acids: CASSFGTGPYEQYF.